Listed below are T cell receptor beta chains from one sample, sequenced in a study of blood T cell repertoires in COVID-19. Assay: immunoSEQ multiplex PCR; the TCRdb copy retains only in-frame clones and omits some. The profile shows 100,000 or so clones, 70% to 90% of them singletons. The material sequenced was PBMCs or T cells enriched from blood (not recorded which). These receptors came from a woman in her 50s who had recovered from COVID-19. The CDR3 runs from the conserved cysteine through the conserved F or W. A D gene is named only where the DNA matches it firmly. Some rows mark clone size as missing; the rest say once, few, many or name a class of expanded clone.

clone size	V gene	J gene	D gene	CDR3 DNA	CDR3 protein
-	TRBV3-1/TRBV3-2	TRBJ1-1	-	TGTGCCAGCAGCCATCGGTTGACAGCGACGAACACTGAAGCTTTCTTT	CASSHRLTATNTEAFF
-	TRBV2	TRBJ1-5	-	TGTGCCAGCAGCTCCGGACAGCTAAAATATCAGCCCCAGCATTTT	CASSSGQLKYQPQHF
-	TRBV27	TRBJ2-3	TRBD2	TGTGCCAGCAGCCCGTTACGATGGACTAGCGGGGGGGATAGCACAGATACGCAGTATTTT	CASSPLRWTSGGDSTDTQYF
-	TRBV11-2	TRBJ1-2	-	TGTGCCAGCAGCGGGGAGACCTATGGCTACACCTTC	CASSGETYGYTF
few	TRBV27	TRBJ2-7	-	TGTGCCAGCAGCCCTGGGACAGGACTAGCCTACGAGCAGTACTTC	CASSPGTGLAYEQYF
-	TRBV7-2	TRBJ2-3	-	TGTGCAACCGCTTATAATCCGGAGGATACGCAGTATTTT	CATAYNPEDTQYF
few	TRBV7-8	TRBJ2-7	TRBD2	TGTGCCAGCAGCTCTAGCGGGGGTCGATACGAGCAGTACTTC	CASSSSGGRYEQYF
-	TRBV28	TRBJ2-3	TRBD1	TGTGCCAGCAGTTTTATTGTCCTACGACAGGGGCTTGCAGATACGCAGTATTTT	CASSFIVLRQGLADTQYF
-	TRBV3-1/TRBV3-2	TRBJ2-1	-	TGTGCCAGCAGCCATTCGCGTAATAATAACAATGAGCAGTTCTTC	CASSHSRNNNNEQFF
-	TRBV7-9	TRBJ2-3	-	TGTGCCAGCAGCATGGCAGGGAGCACAGATACGCAGTATTTT	CASSMAGSTDTQYF
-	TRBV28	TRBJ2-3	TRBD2	TGTGCCAGCAGTTCCCGGACTAGCGGGGAGGGAGATACGCAGTATTTT	CASSSRTSGEGDTQYF
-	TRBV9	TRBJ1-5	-	-	CASSHLRGGCQSAPAFSQHF
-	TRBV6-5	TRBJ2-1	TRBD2	TGTGCCAGTAGACTAGCGGGAGGGCCCTACAATGAGCAGTTCTTC	CASRLAGGPYNEQFF
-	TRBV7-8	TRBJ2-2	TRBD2	TGTGCCAGCAGGGGACTAGCGGACACCGGGGAGCTGTTTTTT	CASRGLADTGELFF
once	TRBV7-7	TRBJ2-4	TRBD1	TGTGCCAGCAGCTTAGAGGCAGGGGGAAGGGGCATTCAGTACTTC	CASSLEAGGRGIQYF
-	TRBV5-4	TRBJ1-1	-	TGTGCCAGCAGCTCCGGACACGCTAAACCGAACACTGAAGCTTTCTTT	CASSSGHAKPNTEAFF
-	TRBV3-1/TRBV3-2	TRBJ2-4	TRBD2	TGTGCCAGCAGCCAAGATCCGGGGGGAAGCGGGGTGGGTGGGCCCAAAAACATTCAGTACTTC	CASSQDPGGSGVGGPKNIQYF
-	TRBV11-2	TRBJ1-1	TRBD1	TGTGCCAGCAGCGGGTATGACAGGGCGAACACTGAAGCTTTCTTT	CASSGYDRANTEAFF
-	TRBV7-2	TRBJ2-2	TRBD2	TGTGCCAGCAGCTGGGGACTAGCGGGGGCGCGGGGCACCGGGGAGCTGTTTTTT	CASSWGLAGARGTGELFF
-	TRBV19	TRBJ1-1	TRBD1	TGTGCCAGTGTAAAGTACAGGGGAAACACTGAAGCTTTCTTT	CASVKYRGNTEAFF
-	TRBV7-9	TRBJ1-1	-	TGTGCCAGCAGCTATACCAGTAACACTGAAGCTTTCTTT	CASSYTSNTEAFF
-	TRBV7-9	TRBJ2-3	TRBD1	TGTGCCAGCCGCGCGCTGACGGGACAGCTAGGAGATACGCAGTATTTT	CASRALTGQLGDTQYF
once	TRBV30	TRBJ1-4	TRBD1	TGTGCCTGGAATAGCGCAGGGGGCAGGGAAAAACTGTTTTTT	CAWNSAGGREKLFF
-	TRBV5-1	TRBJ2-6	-	TGCGCCAGCAACCCACTATCCCCCGACAGGCGAGGCTCTGGGGCCAACGTCCTGACTTTC	CASNPLSPDRRGSGANVLTF
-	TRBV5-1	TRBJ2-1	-	TGCGCCAGCAGCTTACGGGGAAACAATGAGCAGTTCTTC	CASSLRGNNEQFF
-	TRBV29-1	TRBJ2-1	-	TGCAGCGTTGGAGACGCGATCAATGAGCAGTTCTTC	CSVGDAINEQFF
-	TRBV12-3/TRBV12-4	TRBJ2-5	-	TGTGCCAGCAGTCCCGACACAAAAGAGACCCAGTACTTC	CASSPDTKETQYF
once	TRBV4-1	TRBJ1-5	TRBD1	TGCGCCAGCAGCCAAGATGGCAGGGGGCCTGATCAGCCCCAGCATTTT	CASSQDGRGPDQPQHF
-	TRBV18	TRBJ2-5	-	TGTGCCAGCTCACCAGAGAATCGCCAAGAGACCCAGTACTTC	CASSPENRQETQYF
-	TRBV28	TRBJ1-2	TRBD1	TGTGCCAGCAGTCCCCAGGGGGCACGCGTGGGCTACACCTTC	CASSPQGARVGYTF
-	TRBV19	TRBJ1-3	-	TGTGCCAGTAGTATAGACCTCCTCTCTGGAAACACCATATATTTT	CASSIDLLSGNTIYF
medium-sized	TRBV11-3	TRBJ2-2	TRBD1	TGTGCCAGCAGCTTAGGGGGGACAGGGTACACCGGGGAGCTGTTTTTT	CASSLGGTGYTGELFF
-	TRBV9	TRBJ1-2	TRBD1	TGTGCCAGCAGCGTAGAGGAGGGGGCGATAAATGGCTACACCTTC	CASSVEEGAINGYTF
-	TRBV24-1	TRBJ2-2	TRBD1	TGTGCCACCAGTGACCAGGGGGCGGGCACCGGGGAGCTGTTTTTT	CATSDQGAGTGELFF
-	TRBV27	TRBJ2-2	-	TGTGCCAGCAGTTTTGGGGGAGGAGGCATCGGGGAGCTGTTTTTT	CASSFGGGGIGELFF
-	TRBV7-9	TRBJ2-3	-	TGTGCCAGCAGCTTAGGAATCGGAGACCCCAGCCGGACAGATACGCAGTATTTT	CASSLGIGDPSRTDTQYF
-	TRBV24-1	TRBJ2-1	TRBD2	TGTGCCACCGATTTCGCGGGGGGAAATAGCGGGCCTACCTACAATGAGCAGTTCTTC	CATDFAGGNSGPTYNEQFF
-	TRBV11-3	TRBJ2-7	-	TGTGCCAGCAGCTTAGGCCCAGGGGAGGGTTCCGAGCAGTACTTC	CASSLGPGEGSEQYF
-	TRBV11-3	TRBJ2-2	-	TGTGCCAGCAGCTTAAATGAGGGGGAGCTGTTTTTT	CASSLNEGELFF
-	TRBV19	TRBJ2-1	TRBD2	TGTGCCAGTAGTATAGGTCCGGGACTAGCCTACAATGAGCAGTTCTTC	CASSIGPGLAYNEQFF
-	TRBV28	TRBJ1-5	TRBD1	TGTGCCAGCAGTTTTCCCGGGACAGGGAATCAGCCCCAGCATTTT	CASSFPGTGNQPQHF
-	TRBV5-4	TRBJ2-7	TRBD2	TGTGCCAGCAGCCTAGGGGCGGGAGGGCCCTACGAGCAGTACTTC	CASSLGAGGPYEQYF
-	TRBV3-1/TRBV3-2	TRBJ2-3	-	TGTGCCAGCAGCCAACCTGGCAGCGGCGGGACAGATACGCAGTATTTT	CASSQPGSGGTDTQYF
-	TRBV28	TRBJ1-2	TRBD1	TGTGCCAGCAGTTCTACAGGGGGCAACTATGGCTACACCTTC	CASSSTGGNYGYTF
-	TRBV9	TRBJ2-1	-	TGTGCCAGCAGCGCCCCTATAGTCCCTGCGGGACAGTATTACTCCTACAATGAGCAGTTCTTC	CASSAPIVPAGQYYSYNEQFF
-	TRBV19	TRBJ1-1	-	TGTGCCAGTAGTGGCCATCGGGAGGGCACTGAAGCTTTCTTT	CASSGHREGTEAFF
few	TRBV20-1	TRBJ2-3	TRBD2	TGCAGTGCTAGTCCCATAGCGGGGGCCTACACAGATACGCAGTATTTT	CSASPIAGAYTDTQYF
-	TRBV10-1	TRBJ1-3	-	TGCGCCAGCGGGCGGAGACAGGTGCCCTCTGGAAACACCATATATTTT	CASGRRQVPSGNTIYF
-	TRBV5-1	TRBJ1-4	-	TGCGCCAGCAGCTTGGCCCACGCGGCTAATGAAAAACTGTTTTTT	CASSLAHAANEKLFF
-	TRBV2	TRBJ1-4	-	TGTGCCAGCAGTGGCCGCTCCAGGGGCCCTAATGAAAAACTGTTTTTT	CASSGRSRGPNEKLFF
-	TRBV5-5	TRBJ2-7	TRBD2	TGTGCCAGCAGCATAGGACTAGGGAGCGGCGAGCAGTACTTC	CASSIGLGSGEQYF
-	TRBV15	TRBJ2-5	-	TGTGCCACCAGCAGAGATCAGGGGGGAGAGACCCAGTACTTC	CATSRDQGGETQYF
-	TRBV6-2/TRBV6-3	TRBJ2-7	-	TGTGCCAGCAGTTACTCCCCTATTCGACTAGTGGCCTACGAGCAGTACTTC	CASSYSPIRLVAYEQYF
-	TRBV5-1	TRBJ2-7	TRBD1	TGCGCCAGCAGCGGGGACAGTAACTACGAGCAGTACTTC	CASSGDSNYEQYF
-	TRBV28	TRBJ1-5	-	TGTGCCAGCAGTCTCCTGCTTGAGGCCGGTAAGCCCCAGCATTTT	CASSLLLEAGKPQHF
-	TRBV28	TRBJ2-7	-	TGTGCCAGCAGTTTAGGCAGGTACTACGAGCAGTACTTC	CASSLGRYYEQYF
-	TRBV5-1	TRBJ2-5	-	TGCGCCAGCAGCTTACCTACTGAGACCCAGTACTTC	CASSLPTETQYF
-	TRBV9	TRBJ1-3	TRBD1	TGTGCCAGCAGCGGTACAGGGGCCCCAGACACCATATATTTT	CASSGTGAPDTIYF
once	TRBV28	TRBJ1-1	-	TGTGCCAGCAGTCCTCAACTGCCAGGTTCAGCTTTCTTT	CASSPQLPGSAFF